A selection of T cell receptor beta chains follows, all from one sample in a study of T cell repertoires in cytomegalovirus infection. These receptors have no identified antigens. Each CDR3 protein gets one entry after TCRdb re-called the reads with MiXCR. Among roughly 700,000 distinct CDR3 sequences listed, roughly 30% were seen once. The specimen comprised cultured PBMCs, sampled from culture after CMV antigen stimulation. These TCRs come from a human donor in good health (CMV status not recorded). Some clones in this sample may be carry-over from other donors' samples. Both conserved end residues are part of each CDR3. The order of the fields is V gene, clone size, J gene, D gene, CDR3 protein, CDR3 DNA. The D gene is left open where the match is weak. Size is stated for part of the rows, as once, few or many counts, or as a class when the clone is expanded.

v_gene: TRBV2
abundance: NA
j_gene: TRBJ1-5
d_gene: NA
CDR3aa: CASHGTSGGDQPQHF
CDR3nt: TGTGCCAGCCACGGGACATCCGGAGGGGATCAGCCCCAGCATTTT

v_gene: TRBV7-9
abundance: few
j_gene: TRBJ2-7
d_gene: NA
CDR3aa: CASSTSAFEQYF
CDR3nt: NA

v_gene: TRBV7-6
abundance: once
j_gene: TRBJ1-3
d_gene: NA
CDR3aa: CASSPSSASRLYF
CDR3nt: TGTGCCAGCAGCCCAAGTTCGGCCTCGCGGTTATATTTT

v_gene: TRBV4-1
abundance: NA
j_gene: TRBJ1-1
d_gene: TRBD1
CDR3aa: CASSRIDREDTEAFF
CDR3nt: TGCGCCAGCAGCCGCATCGACAGGGAAGACACTGAAGCTTTCTTT

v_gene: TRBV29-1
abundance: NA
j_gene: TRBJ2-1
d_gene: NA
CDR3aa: CSVEDWQGERNEQFF
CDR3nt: TGCAGCGTTGAAGATTGGCAGGGAGAACGCAATGAGCAGTTCTTC

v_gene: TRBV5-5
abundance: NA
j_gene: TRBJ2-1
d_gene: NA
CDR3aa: CASSLGRDSYNEQFF
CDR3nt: TGTGCCAGCAGCCTGGGACGCGACTCCTACAATGAGCAGTTCTTC

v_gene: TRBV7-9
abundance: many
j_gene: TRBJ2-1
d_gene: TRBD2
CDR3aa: CASSPGLADYNEQFF
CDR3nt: TGTGCCAGCAGCCCGGGACTAGCGGACTACAATGAGCAGTTCTTC

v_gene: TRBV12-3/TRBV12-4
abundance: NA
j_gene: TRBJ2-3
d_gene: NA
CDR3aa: CASCAMSWTDTQYF
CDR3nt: TGTGCCAGCTGTGCCATGAGTTGGACAGATACGCAGTATTTT

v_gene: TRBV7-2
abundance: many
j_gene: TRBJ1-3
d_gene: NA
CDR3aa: CASSLTGGGNTIYF
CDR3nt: TGTGCCAGCAGCTTAACGGGCGGTGGAAACACCATATATTTT

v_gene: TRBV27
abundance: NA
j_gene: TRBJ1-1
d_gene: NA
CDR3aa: CASSLEGYGTEAFF
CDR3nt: TGTGCCAGCAGTCTTGAGGGATATGGCACTGAAGCTTTCTTT

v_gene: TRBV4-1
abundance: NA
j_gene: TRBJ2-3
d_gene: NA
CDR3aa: CASSQDESWADTQYF
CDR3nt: TGCGCCAGCAGCCAAGATGAATCTTGGGCAGATACGCAGTATTTT

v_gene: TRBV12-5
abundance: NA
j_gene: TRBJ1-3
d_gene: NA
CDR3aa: CASGGGQTSGNTIYF
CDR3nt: TGTGCTAGTGGTGGAGGACAGACCTCTGGAAACACCATATATTTT

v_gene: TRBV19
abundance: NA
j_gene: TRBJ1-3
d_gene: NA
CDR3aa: CASSTGTAFSGNTIYF
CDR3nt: TGTGCCAGTAGTACGGGGACTGCATTCTCTGGAAACACCATATATTTT

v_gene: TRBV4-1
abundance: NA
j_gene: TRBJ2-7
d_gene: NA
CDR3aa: CASSHPGIFYEQYF
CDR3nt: TGCGCCAGCAGCCATCCCGGGATCTTCTACGAGCAGTACTTC

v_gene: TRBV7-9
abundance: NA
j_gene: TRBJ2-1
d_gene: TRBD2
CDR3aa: CASSLTKSSGSYNEQFF
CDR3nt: TGTGCCAGCAGCCTCACTAAATCTAGCGGGAGCTACAATGAGCAGTTCTTC

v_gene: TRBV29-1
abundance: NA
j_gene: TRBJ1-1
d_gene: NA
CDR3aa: CSGGRAGTEAFF
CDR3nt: TGCAGCGGGGGGAGAGCGGGGACTGAAGCTTTCTTT

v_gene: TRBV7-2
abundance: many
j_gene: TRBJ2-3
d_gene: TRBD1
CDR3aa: CASSFTGGDFGTDTQYF
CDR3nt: TGTGCCAGCAGCTTCACAGGGGGCGATTTCGGCACAGATACGCAGTATTTT

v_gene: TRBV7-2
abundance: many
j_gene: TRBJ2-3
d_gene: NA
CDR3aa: CASQPLASTDTQYF
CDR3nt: TGTGCCAGCCAACCGTTAGCTAGCACAGATACGCAGTATTTT

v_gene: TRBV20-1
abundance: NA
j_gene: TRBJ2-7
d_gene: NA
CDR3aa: CSGQGQHEQYF
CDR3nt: TGCAGTGGGCAGGGACAACACGAGCAGTACTTC

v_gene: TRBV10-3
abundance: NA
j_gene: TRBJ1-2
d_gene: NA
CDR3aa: CATQIDRNYGYTF
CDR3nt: TGTGCCACCCAGATAGACAGAAACTATGGCTACACCTTC

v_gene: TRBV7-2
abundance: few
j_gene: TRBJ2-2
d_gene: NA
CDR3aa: CASSLAIANTGELFF
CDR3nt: TGTGCCAGCAGCTTAGCAATCGCGAACACCGGGGAGCTGTTTTTT

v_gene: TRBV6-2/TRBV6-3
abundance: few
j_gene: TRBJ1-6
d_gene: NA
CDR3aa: CASSYGQGGSPLHF
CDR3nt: TGTGCCAGCAGTTACGGGCAGGGCGGTTCACCCCTCCACTTT

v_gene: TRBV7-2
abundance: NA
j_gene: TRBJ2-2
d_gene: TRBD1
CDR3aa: CTSSLSGTGYTGELFF
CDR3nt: TGTACCAGCAGCCTCTCCGGGACAGGGTACACCGGGGAGCTGTTTTTT

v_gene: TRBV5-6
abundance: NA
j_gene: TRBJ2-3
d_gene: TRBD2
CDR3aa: CASSLGAASGTDTQYF
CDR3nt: TGTGCCAGCAGCTTGGGGGCGGCTAGCGGTACAGATACGCAGTATTTT

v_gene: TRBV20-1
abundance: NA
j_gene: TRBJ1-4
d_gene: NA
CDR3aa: CSARNREKLFF
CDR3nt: TGCAGTGCTAGAAATAGGGAAAAACTGTTTTTT

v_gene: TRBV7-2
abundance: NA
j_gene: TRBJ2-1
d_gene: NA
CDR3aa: CASSSGFRLYNEQFF
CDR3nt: TGTGCCAGCAGCTCCGGGTTCCGCCTTTACAATGAGCAGTTCTTC

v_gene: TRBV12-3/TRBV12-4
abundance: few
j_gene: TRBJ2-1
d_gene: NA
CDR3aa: CASSSTINEQFF
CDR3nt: TGTGCCAGCAGTTCTACTATCAATGAGCAGTTCTTC

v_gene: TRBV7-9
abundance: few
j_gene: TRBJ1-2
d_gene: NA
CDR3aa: CATSYGYTF
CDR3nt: TGTGCCACTTCCTATGGCTACACCTTC

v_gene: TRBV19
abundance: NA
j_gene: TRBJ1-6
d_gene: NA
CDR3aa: CATRGSSYNSPLHF
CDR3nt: TGTGCCACAAGGGGGAGCTCCTATAATTCACCCCTCCACTTT

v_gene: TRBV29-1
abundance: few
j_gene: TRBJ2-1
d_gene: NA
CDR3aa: CSVEDEEFF
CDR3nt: TGCAGCGTTGAAGATGAGGAGTTCTTC

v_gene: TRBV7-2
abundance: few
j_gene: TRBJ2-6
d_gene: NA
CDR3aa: CASSRKPDPSGANVLTF
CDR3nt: TGTGCCAGCAGCAGGAAACCGGACCCCTCTGGGGCCAACGTCCTGACTTTC

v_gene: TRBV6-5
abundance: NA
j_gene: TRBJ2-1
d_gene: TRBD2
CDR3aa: CASSLSWTSGGDEQFF
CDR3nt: TGTGCCAGCAGTCTATCATGGACTAGCGGAGGGGATGAGCAGTTCTTC

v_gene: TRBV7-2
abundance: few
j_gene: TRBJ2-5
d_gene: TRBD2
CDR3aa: CASSVLATRQETQYF
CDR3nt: TGTGCCAGCAGCGTACTAGCGACCCGCCAAGAGACCCAGTACTTC

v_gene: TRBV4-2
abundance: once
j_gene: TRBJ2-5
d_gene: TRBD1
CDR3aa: CASSHTQGATETQYF
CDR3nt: TGTGCCAGCAGCCACACGCAGGGGGCGACGGAGACCCAGTACTTC

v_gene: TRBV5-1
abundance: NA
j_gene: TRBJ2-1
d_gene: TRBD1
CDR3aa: CASNERQGKGEQFF
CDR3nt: TGCGCCAGCAACGAGCGACAGGGGAAGGGTGAGCAGTTCTTC

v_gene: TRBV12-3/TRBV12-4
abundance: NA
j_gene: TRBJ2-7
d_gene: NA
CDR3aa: CASSSRLASKGNYEQYF
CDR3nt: TGTGCCAGCAGCTCCCGCCTCGCAAGCAAAGGTAACTACGAGCAGTACTTC

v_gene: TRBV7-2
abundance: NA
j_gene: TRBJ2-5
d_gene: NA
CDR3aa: CASSTLTGQEETQYF
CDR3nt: TGTGCCAGCAGCACCCTGACGGGACAAGAAGAGACCCAGTACTTC

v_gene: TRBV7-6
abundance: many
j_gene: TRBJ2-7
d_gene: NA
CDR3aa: CASSLGTADEQYF
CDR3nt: TGTGCCAGCAGCCTCGGGACGGCCGACGAGCAGTACTTC

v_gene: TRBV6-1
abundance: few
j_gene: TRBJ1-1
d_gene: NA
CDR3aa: CASSRRTPNTEAFF
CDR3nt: TGTGCCAGCAGTAGGCGCACACCGAACACTGAAGCTTTCTTT

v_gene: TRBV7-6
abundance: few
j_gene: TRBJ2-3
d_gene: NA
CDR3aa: CASSLRRGTRPDTQYF
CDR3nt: TGTGCCAGCAGCTTACGTCGCGGTACTAGACCAGATACGCAGTATTTT

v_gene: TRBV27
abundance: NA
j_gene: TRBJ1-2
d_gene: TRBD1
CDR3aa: CASRGETGDGYTF
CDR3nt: TGTGCCAGCAGGGGGGAGACAGGGGATGGCTACACCTTC

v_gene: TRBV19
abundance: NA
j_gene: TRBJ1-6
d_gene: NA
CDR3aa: CASTTRGNSPLHF
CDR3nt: TGTGCCAGTACTACCAGGGGTAATTCACCCCTCCACTTT

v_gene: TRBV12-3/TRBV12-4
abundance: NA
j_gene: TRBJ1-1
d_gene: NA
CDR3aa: CASSFKRGWNTEAFF
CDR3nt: TGTGCCAGCAGTTTTAAGAGGGGATGGAACACTGAAGCTTTCTTT

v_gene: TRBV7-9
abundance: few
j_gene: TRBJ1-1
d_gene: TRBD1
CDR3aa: CATKVWDRAPNTEAFF
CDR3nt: TGTGCCACCAAGGTGTGGGACAGGGCTCCAAACACTGAAGCTTTCTTT

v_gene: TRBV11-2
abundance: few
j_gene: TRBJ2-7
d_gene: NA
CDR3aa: CASSPLDRRIYEQYF
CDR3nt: TGTGCCAGCAGCCCGCTCGACCGAAGAATCTACGAGCAGTACTTC

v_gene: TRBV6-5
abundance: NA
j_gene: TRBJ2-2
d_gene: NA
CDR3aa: CASSYSEGTMGTGELFF
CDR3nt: TGTGCCAGCAGTTACTCCGAGGGGACGATGGGGACCGGGGAGCTGTTTTTT

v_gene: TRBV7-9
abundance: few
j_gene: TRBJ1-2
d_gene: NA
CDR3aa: CASSSRLLGAVYGYTF
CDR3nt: TGTGCCAGCAGCTCGCGTTTATTAGGGGCTGTCTATGGCTACACCTTC

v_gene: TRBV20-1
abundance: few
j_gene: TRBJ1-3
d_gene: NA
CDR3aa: CSARQGSGNTIYF
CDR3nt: TGCAGTGCTAGACAGGGTTCCGGAAACACCATATATTTT

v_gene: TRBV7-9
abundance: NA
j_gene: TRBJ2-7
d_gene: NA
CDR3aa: CASTLPRGPSSYEQYF
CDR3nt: TGTGCCAGCACCCTCCCGCGCGGGCCGAGCTCCTACGAGCAGTACTTC

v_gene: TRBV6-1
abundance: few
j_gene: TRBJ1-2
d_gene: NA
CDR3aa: CASSLEMRGGYTF
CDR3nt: TGTGCCAGCAGCCTGGAGATGCGTGGCGGCTACACCTTC

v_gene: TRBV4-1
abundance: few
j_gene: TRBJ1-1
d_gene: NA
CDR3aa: CASSIVWGEAFF
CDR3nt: TGCGCCAGCAGCATCGTATGGGGTGAAGCTTTCTTT

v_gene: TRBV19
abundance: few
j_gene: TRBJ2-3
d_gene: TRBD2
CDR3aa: CAISPTSGVTDTQYF
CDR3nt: TGTGCCATATCCCCGACTAGCGGGGTCACAGATACGCAGTATTTT

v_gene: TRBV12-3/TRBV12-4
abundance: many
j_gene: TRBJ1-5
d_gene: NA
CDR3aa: CASGRSNQPQHF
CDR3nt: TGTGCCAGCGGACGGAGCAATCAGCCCCAGCATTTT

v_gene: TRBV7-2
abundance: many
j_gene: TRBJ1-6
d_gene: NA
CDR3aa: CASSLGRGSREVTSSYNSPLHF
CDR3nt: TGTGCCAGCAGCTTAGGACGGGGCAGTAGAGAAGTTACTAGCTCCTATAATTCACCCCTCCACTTT

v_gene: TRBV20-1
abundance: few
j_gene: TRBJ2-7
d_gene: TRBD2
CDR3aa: CSARGGVYEQYF
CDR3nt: TGCAGTGCCCGGGGAGGGGTCTACGAGCAGTACTTC

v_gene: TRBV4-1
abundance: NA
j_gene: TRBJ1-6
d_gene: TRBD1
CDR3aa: CASSQDGTESSYHSPLHF
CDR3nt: TGCGCCAGCAGCCAAGATGGGACAGAGAGCTCCTATCATTCACCCCTCCACTTT

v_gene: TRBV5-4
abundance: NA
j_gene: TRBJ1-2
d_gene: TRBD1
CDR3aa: CASSSPDRLYGYTF
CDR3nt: TGTGCCAGCAGCTCCCCGGACAGGCTTTATGGCTACACCTTC

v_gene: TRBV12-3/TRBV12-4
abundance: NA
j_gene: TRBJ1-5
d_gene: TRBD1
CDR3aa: CASSLAGGEMPRHF
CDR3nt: TGTGCCAGCAGTTTAGCAGGGGGCGAAATGCCCCGGCATTTT

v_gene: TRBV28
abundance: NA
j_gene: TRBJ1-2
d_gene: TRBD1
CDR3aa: CASALPGQRGGYTF
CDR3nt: TGTGCCAGCGCGTTGCCGGGACAGAGGGGTGGCTACACCTTC